This TCR beta chain was recorded in a study of T cell responses to AZD1222 COVID-19 vaccine (dated by TCRdb to about 2021). For context, the study as a whole: AZD1222 recipients with second doses at about 4 weeks or about 12 weeks were pooled, because spike-specific TCR depth and breadth did not differ between schedules. TCR sequencing was performed for more than 230 trial participants, of whom around 200 were given two doses of AZD1222 and 26 were given two doses of MenACWY control vaccine. Trial participants were enrolled by age into 18-55, 56-69 and 70-plus year subgroups, with roughly 150, 30 and 60 TCR-sequenced participants respectively.

With respect to this clone: The antigen it binds to is not known. Per-base quality was not reported, and no clone a single base away is much larger than it.

Overall results and qualifications from the work: The vaccine-associated CD4 TCRs covered the entire spike protein, and the dominant responses fell in regions 160-218 and 743-854. Most participants were white British and females outnumbered males, and the authors suggested that clonal diversity may have been underestimated. Epitopes outside the regions mutated in the B.1.351 and B.1.1.7 variants were reportedly recognized by nearly half of the unique spike-specific TCRs. After two AZD1222 doses, spike-specific TCR breadth and depth were significantly higher than at day 0 and than in MenACWY recipients. Conclusions about previously exposed vaccinees are limited because only six or seven AZD1222 recipients were SARS-CoV-2 seropositive at baseline. Because no day 14 peak-response samples were available, repertoires were characterized only after the peak T cell response. In the small 56-69-year group, the increase in depth fell short of significance, most likely because of low power.

The CDR3 regions of human TCRbeta chains were analyzed by immunosequencing. In the paper's pipeline: Repertoire TCRs were matched against a reference library of SARS-CoV-2-specific TCRs generated with the MIRA antigen-specificity platform. Breadth was defined as the fraction of unique TCRs that were SARS-CoV-2-associated, and depth was defined as the fraction of total T cells that were SARS-CoV-2-associated. Using the MIRA data, each spike-specific TCR was assigned both to the spike region to which the TCR was reactive and to a CD4 or CD8 class. Log10-transformed breadth and depth values were compared by one-way ANOVA with Sidak's multiple comparisons tests. As stored in TCRdb, this immuneACCESS dataset retains in-frame rearrangements with V and J assigned. A fraction of the clones does not appear; measured against another copy, unresolved V genes explain less than half of the discrepancy, and the remainder lacks a known reason. V and J calls and clone size are as listed in that table; D and trimming were resolved from the DNA. Present in this sample are about 110,000 clones, approximately 86% of which were seen just once. Clones ranked in the top ten supply roughly 5% of the sample.

Trimmed from V: 3 bases; trimmed from J: 4 bases; junction bases lacking a gene match: 7. The CDR3 starts with the cysteine, ends with the phenylalanine, and has 14 residues. Only the CDR3 DNA is retained, 42 bases long and in frame from the first base. CDR1 SQVTM and CDR2 ANQGSEA are derived from the germline V gene. In the paper's terms, the time point label means: baseline before first vaccination. The vaccinee samples were drawn from two UK trials, COV001 and COV002, one of which was a single-blind randomized controlled phase 2/3 trial testing AZD1222 (ChAdOx1 nCoV-19) in healthy adults. For TCRbeta chain sequencing, PBMC samples were collected from trial participants at day 0 and at day 28 after the second dose.

This TCR came from an adult in good health. The sequence is built from TRBV29-1 and TRBJ1-2; TRBD1 agrees with 8 junctional bases. The sample here was peripheral blood, taken on day 0 of AZD1222 vaccination. The CDR3 protein: CSVDQGALSYGYTF. The bases are TGCAGCGTTGACCAGGGGGCGCTGAGCTATGGCTACACCTTC.